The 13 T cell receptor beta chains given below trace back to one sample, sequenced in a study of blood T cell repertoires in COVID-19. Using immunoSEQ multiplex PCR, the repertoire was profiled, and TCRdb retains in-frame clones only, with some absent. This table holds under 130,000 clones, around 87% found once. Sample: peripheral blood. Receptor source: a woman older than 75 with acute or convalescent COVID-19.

CDR3 residues: CASSQMPLGTGSTEAFF. The CDR3 DNA reads TGTGCCAGCAGCCAAATGCCCCTCGGGACAGGGTCTACTGAAGCTTTCTTT. The chain links TRBV3-1 (or the pseudogene TRBV3-2) to TRBJ1-1; 9 bases fit TRBD1. There are 17 residues in the CDR3. V shed 2 bases, J shed 5 bases, and the junction held 12 bases outside the gene matches. Germline-derived CDR1 and CDR2 are LGHDT and YNNKEL (reference sequence).

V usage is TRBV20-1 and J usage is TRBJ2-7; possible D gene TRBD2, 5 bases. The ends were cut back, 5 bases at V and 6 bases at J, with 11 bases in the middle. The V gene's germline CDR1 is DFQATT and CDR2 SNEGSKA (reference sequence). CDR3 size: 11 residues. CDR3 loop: CSAPASGEQYF. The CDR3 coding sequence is TGCAGTGCTCCCGCGAGCGGCGAGCAGTACTTC.

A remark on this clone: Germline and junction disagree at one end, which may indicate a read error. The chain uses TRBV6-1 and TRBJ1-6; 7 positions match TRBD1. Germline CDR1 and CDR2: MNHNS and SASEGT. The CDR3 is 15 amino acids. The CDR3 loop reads CASSEGGYRVSPLHF. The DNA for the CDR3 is TGTGCCAGCAGCGAAGGGGGCTACAGGGTTTCACCCCTCCACTTT.

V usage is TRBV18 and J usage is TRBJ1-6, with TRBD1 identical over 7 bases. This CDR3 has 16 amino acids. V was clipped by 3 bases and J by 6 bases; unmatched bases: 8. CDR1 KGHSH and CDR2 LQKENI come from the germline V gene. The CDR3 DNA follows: TGTGCCAGCTCACCCCGACAGGGAGAGTCTAATTCACCCCTCCACTTT. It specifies CASSPRQGESNSPLHF.

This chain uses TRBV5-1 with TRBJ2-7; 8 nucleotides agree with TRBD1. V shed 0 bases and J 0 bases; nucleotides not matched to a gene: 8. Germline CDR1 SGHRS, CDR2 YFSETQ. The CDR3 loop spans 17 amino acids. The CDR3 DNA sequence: TGCGCCAGCAGCTTGGCGCGCTTGGACAGGGACTCCTACGAGCAGTACTTC. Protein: CASSLARLDRDSYEQYF.

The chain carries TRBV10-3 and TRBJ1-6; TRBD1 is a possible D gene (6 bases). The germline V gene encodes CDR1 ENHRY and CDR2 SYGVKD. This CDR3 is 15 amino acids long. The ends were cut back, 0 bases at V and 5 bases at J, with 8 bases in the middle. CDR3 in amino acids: CAISESDSNNSPLHF. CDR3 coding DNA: TGTGCCATCAGTGAGTCGGACAGCAATAATTCACCCCTCCACTTT.

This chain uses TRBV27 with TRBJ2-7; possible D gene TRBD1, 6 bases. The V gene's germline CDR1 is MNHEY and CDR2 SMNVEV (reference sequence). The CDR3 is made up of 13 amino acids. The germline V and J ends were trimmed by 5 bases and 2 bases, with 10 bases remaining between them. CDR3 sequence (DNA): TGTGCCAGCAGTGGACAGAACCCCTACGAGCAGTACTTC. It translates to CASSGQNPYEQYF.

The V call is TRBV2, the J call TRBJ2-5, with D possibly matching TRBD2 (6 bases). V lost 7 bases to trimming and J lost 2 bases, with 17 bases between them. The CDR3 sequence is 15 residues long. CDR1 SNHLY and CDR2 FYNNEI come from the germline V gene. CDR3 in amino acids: CASKMGGVTQETQYF. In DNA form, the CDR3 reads TGTGCCAGCAAAATGGGCGGGGTTACTCAAGAGACCCAGTACTTC. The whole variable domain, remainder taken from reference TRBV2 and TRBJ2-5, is EPEVTQTPSHQVTQMGQEVILRCVPISNHLYFYWYRQILGQKVEFLVSFYNNEISEKSEIFDDQFSVERPDGSNFTLKIRSTKLEDSAMYFCASKMGGVTQETQYFGPGTRLLVL.

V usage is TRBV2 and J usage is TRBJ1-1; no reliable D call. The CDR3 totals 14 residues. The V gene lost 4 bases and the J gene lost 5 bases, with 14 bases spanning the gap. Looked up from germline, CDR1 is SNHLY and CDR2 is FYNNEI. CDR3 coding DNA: TGTGCCAGCAGTGTTGACGAGAGGAGAACTGAAGCTTTCTTT. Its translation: CASSVDERRTEAFF.

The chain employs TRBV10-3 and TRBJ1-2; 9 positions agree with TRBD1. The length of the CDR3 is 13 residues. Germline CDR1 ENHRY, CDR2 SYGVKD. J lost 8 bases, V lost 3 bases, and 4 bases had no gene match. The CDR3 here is CAISEPTGGGYTF. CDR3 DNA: TGTGCCATCAGTGAACCAACAGGGGGCGGCTACACCTTC.

The CDR3 reads CSVIQGMDGYTF. The CDR3, as DNA: TGCAGCGTTATACAGGGGATGGATGGCTACACCTTC. The rearrangement uses TRBV29-1 and TRBJ1-2; 7 nucleotides match TRBD1. The CDR3 sequence is 12 residues long. From germline, CDR1 is SQVTM and CDR2 ANQGSEA. The V segment lost 5 bases and the J segment 6 bases; nucleotides outside the gene matches: 6.

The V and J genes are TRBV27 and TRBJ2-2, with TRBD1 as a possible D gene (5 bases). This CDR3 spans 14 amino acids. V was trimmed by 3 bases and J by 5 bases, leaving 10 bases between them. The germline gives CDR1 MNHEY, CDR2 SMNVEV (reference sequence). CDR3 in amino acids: CASSLEGVTGELFF. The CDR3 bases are TGTGCCAGCAGTTTGGAAGGGGTGACCGGGGAGCTGTTTTTT.

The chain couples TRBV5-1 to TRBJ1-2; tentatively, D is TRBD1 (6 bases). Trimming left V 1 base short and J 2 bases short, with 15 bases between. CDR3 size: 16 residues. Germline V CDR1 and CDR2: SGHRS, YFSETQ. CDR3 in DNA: TGCGCCAGCAGCTTGAACACACACACAGGGAACTATGGCTACACCTTC. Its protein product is CASSLNTHTGNYGYTF.